Included here is one T cell receptor (beta chain) sequence, with context. Germline CDR1 and CDR2: GTSNPN and SVGIG (reference sequence). The CDR3 runs 13 residues. V lost 0 bases and J lost 5, with 10 bases in between. This sample was included in a study of OX40 agonist ivuxolimab in advanced cancers. Sequenced by immunoSEQ multiplex PCR; TCRdb stores in-frame clones only, minus some. The repertoire has more than 80,000 clones, about 83% of them found once; the top ten carry 1.5% to 2%. The source of this sequence is an adult with an advanced solid tumor such as melanoma, head and neck, liver or kidney cancer. The genes are TRBV30 and TRBJ2-5, with D maybe TRBD2 (5 bases). The material sequenced was CD4+ or CD8+ T cells sorted from blood, taken in a trial of the OX40 agonist ivuxolimab. Written as DNA, the CDR3 is TGTGCCTGGAGTGTATTCTCGGGGGAGACCCAGTACTTC. It specifies CAWSVFSGETQYF.